The 22 T cell receptor beta chains reported below all come from one sample, sequenced in a study of blood T cell repertoires in COVID-19. The method was immunoSEQ multiplex PCR; TCRdb's version includes in-frame clones alone and lacks a portion of them. The repertoire has under 300,000 clones, 85% to 90% of them found once; the top ten carry 3% to 4%. Sequenced input: peripheral blood. These receptors were collected from a woman between 40 and 55 years old with acute or convalescent COVID-19.

The gene calls are TRBV5-1 and TRBJ1-1, with 7 bases aligning to TRBD1. This CDR3 contains 14 residues. Germline values: CDR1 SGHRS, CDR2 YFSETQ. V lost 7 bases to trimming and J lost 1 base; unmatched junction nucleotides: 7. Written as DNA, the CDR3 is TGCGCCAGCGCACCGCGGACAGGGAACACTGAAGCTTTCTTT. It specifies CASAPRTGNTEAFF.

J is TRBJ2-7 and V is TRBV14; D uncertain. The V gene lost 0 bases and the J gene lost 3 bases, with 12 bases spanning the gap. The CDR3 spans 15 residues. Germline CDR1 SGHDN, CDR2 FVKESK. CDR3 sequence reads: CASSQDRRSDYEQYV. The CDR3 bases are TGTGCCAGCAGCCAAGATAGAAGAAGCGACTACGAGCAGTACGTC.

This chain joins TRBV6-4 and TRBJ1-6, with D possibly being TRBD1 (6 bases). CDR3 length equals 13 residues. V shed 4 bases and J shed 5 bases, with 6 bases lying between them. Per the germline V gene, CDR1 is MRHNA and CDR2 is SNTAGT. The CDR3 here is CASSAGDNSPLHF. CDR3 sequence (DNA): TGTGCCAGCAGTGCAGGGGATAATTCACCCCTCCACTTT.

The genes are TRBV6-5 and TRBJ1-2, with D possibly being TRBD1 (5 bases). V dropped 5 bases and J dropped 8 bases, with 15 bases sitting between them. The CDR3 runs 13 residues. The germline V gene has CDR1 MNHEY and CDR2 SVGAGI. CDR3 region: CASSKGLVGGYTF. The CDR3 nucleotides read TGTGCCAGCAGTAAGGGACTTGTAGGCGGCTACACCTTC.

The chain couples TRBV27 to TRBJ1-4; TRBD1 matches at 7 bases. The trim removed 4 bases at V and 5 bases at J, leaving 7 bases unmatched. In germline, CDR1 is MNHEY, CDR2 SMNVEV (reference sequence). This CDR3 spans 15 amino acids. The CDR3 sequence is CASSSPGQRNEKLFF. DNA of the CDR3: TGTGCCAGCAGTTCACCGGGACAGAGGAATGAAAAACTGTTTTTT.

This chain joins TRBV30 and TRBJ2-2; TRBD2 aligns across 11 bases. Trimming at V came to 7 bases and at J to 7 bases, leaving 8 bases not matched to a gene. CDR3 length: 14 residues. CDR1 is GTSNPN, CDR2 SVGIG, per germline (reference sequence). CDR3 protein: CASGLAVRGGELFF. The CDR3 DNA is TGTGCCTCGGGACTAGCGGTCAGAGGCGGGGAGCTGTTTTTT.

The genes are TRBV7-9 and TRBJ1-1; D is uncertain. The V gene lost 2 bases and the J gene lost 1 base, with 11 bases spanning the gap. There are 15 residues in the CDR3. Germline V gene lookup returns CDR1 SEHNR and CDR2 FQNEAQ (reference sequence). In DNA form, the CDR3 reads TGTGCCAGCAGCTTATCCCAGGCAGGGAACACTGAAGCTTTCTTT. As protein: CASSLSQAGNTEAFF. The entire variable domain, with the rest obtained from reference TRBV7-9 and TRBJ1-1, is as follows: DTGVSQNPRHKITKRGQNVTFRCDPISEHNRLYWYRQTLGQGPEFLTYFQNEAQLEKSRLLSDRFSAERPKGSFSTLEIQRTEQGDSAMYLCASSLSQAGNTEAFFGQGTRLTVV.

This clone has a handful of counts. The chain joins TRBV18 to TRBJ1-2, with TRBD1 matching over 8 bases. Germline CDR1 reads KGHSH; CDR2 reads LQKENI. The CDR3 sequence is 15 residues long. Trimming took 2 bases from V and 3 from J; bases not matched to a gene: 5. In nucleotides, the CDR3 is TGTGCCAGCTCACCATATTCGGACAGGGACTATGGCTACACCTTC. This gives the protein CASSPYSDRDYGYTF. The full variable domain, rest sourced from reference TRBV18 and TRBJ1-2, is NAGVMQNPRHLVRRRGQEARLRCSPMKGHSHVYWYRQLPEEGLKFMVYLQKENIIDESGMPKERFSAEFPKEGPSILRIQQVVRGDSAAYFCASSPYSDRDYGYTFGSGTRLTVV.

This chain joins TRBV27 and TRBJ2-5; D perhaps matches TRBD2 (6 bases). There are 16 residues in the CDR3. Germline lookup yields CDR1 MNHEY and CDR2 SMNVEV (reference sequence). With 6 bases removed from V and 3 bases from J, the gap between germline ends came to 20 bases. CDR3 in amino acids: CASSPRDLSGKETQYF. Here the CDR3 DNA reads TGTGCCAGCAGCCCCCGCGACCTTAGCGGTAAAGAGACCCAGTACTTC.

V usage is TRBV9 and J usage is TRBJ1-2, with D possibly being TRBD1 (5 bases). CDR1 SGDLS and CDR2 YYNGEE come from the germline V gene. V lost 0 bases and J 3 bases, leaving 12 bases between the germline ends. The CDR3 runs to 15 residues. Here the CDR3 reads CASSVGQIQDYGYTF. Here the CDR3 DNA reads TGTGCCAGCAGCGTAGGACAGATTCAAGACTATGGCTACACCTTC.

This clone was counted a few times. This chain links TRBV2 with TRBJ1-2; the match to TRBD1 covers 8 bases. The J segment lost 4 bases and the V segment lost 6 bases, leaving 4 bases of the junction unmatched. CDR1 SNHLY and CDR2 FYNNEI come from the germline V gene. CDR3 length: 13 amino acids. CDR3: CASRYRGSYGYTF. CDR3 bases: TGTGCCAGCAGGTACAGGGGGTCCTATGGCTACACCTTC.

The V call is TRBV11-2, the J call TRBJ2-6; D gene unclear. Trimming took off 7 bases at V and 1 base at J, with 5 bases between the two ends. The germline CDR1 and CDR2 sequences are SGHAT and FQNNGV. The CDR3 covers 13 residues. The CDR3 here is CASTISGANVLTF. CDR3 nucleotide sequence: TGTGCCAGCACTATTTCTGGGGCCAACGTCCTGACTTTC.

V is TRBV5-1 and J is TRBJ1-1, with 10 positions matching TRBD1. Germline V CDR1 and CDR2: SGHRS, YFSETQ. V trimming: 4 bases; J trimming: 0 bases; junction bases outside the gene matches: 3. The CDR3 sequence is 15 residues long. The CDR3 DNA reads as TGCGCCAGCAGCAGGGACAGGGGACTGAACACTGAAGCTTTCTTT. Amino acid sequence: CASSRDRGLNTEAFF.

The chain joins TRBV9 to TRBJ1-1, with a weak D call TRBD1 (5 bases). This CDR3 has 15 residues. The V gene lost 0 bases and the J gene lost 3 bases, with 12 bases spanning the gap. Germline CDR1 is SGDLS and CDR2 is YYNGEE. DNA for the CDR3: TGTGCCAGCAGCGTAGACGGAGGGACCTACACTGAAGCTTTCTTT. Translating it yields CASSVDGGTYTEAFF.

The chain carries TRBV6-5 and TRBJ1-4, with a weak D call TRBD1 (6 bases). Germline CDR1 is MNHEY and CDR2 is SVGAGI. The length of the CDR3 is 15 residues. V was cut by 6 bases and J by 8 bases, with 19 bases left in between. This CDR3 reads CASRTGIQSSEKLFF. The CDR3, as DNA: TGTGCCAGCAGGACAGGAATCCAAAGCTCCGAAAAACTGTTTTTT.

The V gene is TRBV4-2, the J gene TRBJ2-1; a weak D match, TRBD2 (5 bases). V dropped 0 bases and J dropped 0 bases, with 12 bases sitting between them. Germline CDR1 is LGHNA and CDR2 is YNFKEQ. CDR3 length: 17 amino acids. CDR3 in DNA: TGTGCCAGCAGCCAAGATCAAGAAGGGAGCTCCTACAATGAGCAGTTCTTC. This encodes CASSQDQEGSSYNEQFF.

This clone has only a few counts. In DNA, the CDR3 is TGCGCCAGCAGTTCCCAGGGGAACACTGAAGCTTTCTTT. Translation: CASSSQGNTEAFF. The V gene is TRBV10-1, the J gene TRBJ1-1; maybe TRBD1 (5 bases). The CDR3 runs 13 residues. V was shortened by 5 bases and J by 1 base, with 8 bases between the two germline ends. Per germline, CDR1 WNHNN and CDR2 SYGVQD (reference sequence).

The chain has TRBV7-3 and TRBJ2-3, with a weak D call TRBD2 (6 bases). Germline CDR1 and CDR2: SGHTA and FQGTGA. Trimming took off 2 bases at V and 0 bases at J, with 15 bases between the two ends. This CDR3 spans 17 amino acids. The CDR3 region is CASSLPGTPTSTDTQYF. The CDR3 bases are TGTGCCAGCAGCTTACCCGGGACTCCGACTAGCACAGATACGCAGTATTTT.

The CDR3 is CASSYYLAGAGETQYF. CDR3 DNA sequence: TGTGCCAGCAGTTACTACTTAGCGGGGGCGGGAGAGACCCAGTACTTC. The rearrangement joins TRBV6-6 to TRBJ2-5; 9 bases agree with TRBD2. The V segment lost 1 base and the J segment 4 bases; nucleotides outside the gene matches: 7. Germline V gene data show CDR1 as MNHNY and CDR2 as SVGAGI (reference sequence). This CDR3 comprises 16 residues.

The gene calls are TRBV14 and TRBJ1-2; perhaps TRBD1 as D (5 bases). The germline V gene encodes CDR1 SGHDN and CDR2 FVKESK. V was clipped by 1 base and J by 2 bases, with 8 bases between them. The CDR3 has 14 amino acids. CDR3 in amino acids: CASSQGRQNYGYTF. The CDR3 coding sequence is TGTGCCAGCAGCCAAGGACGACAGAACTATGGCTACACCTTC.

The rearrangement uses TRBV7-9 and TRBJ1-2; no reliable D call. Germline CDR1 reads SEHNR; CDR2 reads FQNEAQ (reference sequence). The CDR3 runs 19 residues. The V end lost 4 bases, the J end lost 0 bases, and 24 bases lay between the germline ends. The CDR3 coding sequence is TGTGCCAGCAGCTCTACACGATCGGAGTTCCACAACTCTAACTATGGCTACACCTTC. Translating it yields CASSSTRSEFHNSNYGYTF.

Comment on this clone: One end of the junction fails to match germline, which may point to a read error. The rearrangement links TRBV2 to TRBJ2-6; 10 bases map to TRBD1. Looked up from germline, CDR1 is SNHLY and CDR2 is FYNNEI. There are 15 residues in the CDR3. CDR3 nucleotide sequence: TGTGCCGGCAGACAGGGGGCCTCCGGGGCCAACGTCCTGACTTTC. Amino acids: CAGRQGASGANVLTF.